The 21 T cell receptor beta chains reported below all come from one sample, sequenced in a study of T cells after yellow fever vaccination. TCRdb used MiXCR to reprocess the 5' RACE reads, holding one entry per CDR3 protein. Among some 350,000 distinct CDR3 sequences listed, about 4% were seen once. The input for sequencing was PBMCs, taken 5 days after the yellow fever booster vaccination. These receptors all come from a man aged 18 to 35 who received the YFV17D yellow fever vaccine.

This clonotype was found a few times. The chain is built from TRBV28 and TRBJ2-5; 7 bases fit TRBD1. The V gene's germline CDR1 is MDHEN and CDR2 SYDVKM. This CDR3 spans 13 amino acids. V was pared by 5 bases and J by 5 bases, with 5 bases of the junction left unmatched. The chain's CDR3 is CASSRTGPETQYF. As DNA, the CDR3 is TGTGCCAGCAGTAGGACAGGTCCGGAGACCCAGTACTTC.

The J gene is TRBJ1-2, the V gene TRBV4-3, with D hard to call. V was shortened by 0 bases and J by 6 bases, with 8 bases between the two germline ends. The CDR3 totals 13 residues. Germline V gives CDR1 LGHNA, CDR2 YSLEER. CDR3 bases: TGCGCCAGCAGCCAAGATGCGGATAATGGCTACACCTTC. Its translation is CASSQDADNGYTF.

This chain uses TRBV5-1 with TRBJ2-2; perhaps TRBD1 as D (6 bases). CDR3 size: 16 residues. V dropped 3 bases and J dropped 2 bases, with 14 bases sitting between them. In germline, CDR1 is SGHRS, CDR2 YFSETQ. The CDR3 sequence is CASSWGLLKNTGELFF. The CDR3 region has the DNA TGCGCCAGCAGCTGGGGGCTTCTTAAAAACACCGGGGAGCTGTTTTTT.

This chain links TRBV7-6 with TRBJ1-4, with a tentative D call TRBD1 (6 bases). CDR1 is SGHVS and CDR2 is FNYEAQ in the germline V gene. This CDR3 has 15 residues. V was shortened by 8 bases and J by 7 bases, with 20 bases between the two germline ends. The CDR3 reads CASSMRRGGSEKLFF. CDR3 coding DNA: TGTGCCAGCTCCATGCGCAGGGGTGGGAGTGAAAAACTGTTTTTT.

The chain is built from TRBV7-2 and TRBJ2-3; maybe TRBD2 (5 bases). This CDR3 has 16 amino acids. Germline V gene lookup returns CDR1 SGHTA and CDR2 FQGNSA. The V and J ends lost 5 bases and 0 bases respectively, with 15 bases between them. The CDR3, as DNA: TGTGCCAGCAGCCCCACCACTAGGATCAGCACAGATACGCAGTATTTT. Translated, it gives CASSPTTRISTDTQYF.

This clonotype occurred many times. Here the CDR3 reads CASSPTRKGIISYEQYV. The DNA for the CDR3 is TGTGCCAGCAGTCCGACTCGGAAGGGAATAATCTCCTACGAGCAGTACGTC. The gene calls are TRBV27 and TRBJ2-7; D is ambiguous. Germline values: CDR1 MNHEY, CDR2 SMNVEV (reference sequence). Trimming removed 5 bases at V and 0 bases at J, with 20 bases between. This CDR3 comprises 17 residues.

The table lists this clonotype with many counts. The genes are TRBV29-1 and TRBJ2-1; D unresolved. This CDR3 has 14 amino acids. Germline CDR1 and CDR2: SQVTM and ANQGSEA. Trimming removed 4 bases from V and 7 bases from J, with 17 bases in between. The CDR3 nucleotides are TGCAGCGTTGTTGAAAACCTGGGCTTAAATGAGCAGTTCTTC. It encodes CSVVENLGLNEQFF.

This chain links TRBV7-2 with TRBJ2-3; unclear D gene. Germline loops: CDR1 SGHTA, CDR2 FQGNSA. The CDR3 contains 16 residues. Trimming stripped 0 bases from V and 1 base from J, with 11 bases between. The CDR3 loop is CASSLALSARTDTQYF. The DNA for the CDR3 is TGTGCCAGCAGCTTAGCTCTCAGCGCCCGCACAGATACGCAGTATTTT.

This clonotype appeared a few times. J is TRBJ2-5 and V is TRBV5-1; D remains unclear. V was trimmed by 5 bases and J by 1 base, leaving 18 bases between them. Per germline, CDR1 SGHRS and CDR2 YFSETQ. CDR3 length: 16 residues. CDR3 residues: CASSYTGPPVQETQYF. In DNA form, the CDR3 reads TGCGCCAGCAGTTATACCGGCCCCCCGGTCCAAGAGACCCAGTACTTC.

This clonotype has a count of ten or more. DNA for the CDR3: TGTGCCAGCAGGAACCCACGGCTCGAAGCTTTCTTT. Amino acids: CASRNPRLEAFF. This rearrangement joins TRBV6-5 to TRBJ1-1; D unresolved. Germline V CDR1 and CDR2: MNHEY, SVGAGI. The CDR3 length is 12 residues. The V and J ends lost 6 bases and 8 bases respectively, with 13 bases between them.

The chain recombines TRBV5-1 with TRBJ1-4; D unresolved. This CDR3 is built from 13 residues. The ends were cut back, 5 bases at V and 5 bases at J, with 10 bases in the middle. Germline loops: CDR1 SGHRS, CDR2 YFSETQ. The CDR3 bases are TGCGCCAGCAGGCTGAGCTCGAATGAAAAACTGTTTTTT. Its translation is CASRLSSNEKLFF.

The chain carries TRBV18 and TRBJ1-1; no reliable D call. V gave up 4 bases and J gave up 0 bases, with 12 bases separating them. CDR1 KGHSH and CDR2 LQKENI come from the germline V gene. The CDR3 sequence is 15 residues long. The DNA of the CDR3 is TGTGCCAGCTCACAGAACCAGGATATGAACACTGAAGCTTTCTTT. This translates into CASSQNQDMNTEAFF.

This clonotype was detected a few times. This sequence joins TRBV19 and TRBJ2-2, with a tentative D call TRBD1 (6 bases). This CDR3 has 14 amino acids. Trimming removed 4 bases from V and 4 bases from J, with 10 bases in between. Germline CDR1 is LNHDA and CDR2 is SQIVND (reference sequence). The CDR3 is CASSRGRSTGELFF. Here the CDR3 DNA reads TGTGCCAGTAGTAGGGGGCGCAGCACCGGGGAGCTGTTTTTT.

The CDR3 DNA sequence: TGTGCCAGCAGCAGAAGCGGGGGGGCTAGCGGCGGGGAGCTGTTTTTT. Protein: CASSRSGGASGGELFF. The chain combines TRBV7-7 with TRBJ2-2; 10 bases map to TRBD2. Germline V gene sequence: CDR1 SSHAT, CDR2 FNYEAQ (reference sequence). The length of the CDR3 is 16 residues. V lost 5 bases, J lost 7 bases, and 10 bases stayed unmatched. Using reference TRBV7-7 and TRBJ2-2 for the parts outside the CDR3, the full variable domain is GAGVSQSPRYKVTKRGQDVTLRCDPISSHATLYWYQQALGQGPEFLTYFNYEAQPDKSGLPSDRFSAERPEGSISTLTIQRTEQRDSAMYRCASSRSGGASGGELFFGEGSRLTVL.

This clonotype has more than one count but fewer than ten. The CDR3, as DNA: TGTGCCAGCAGTTCTGCAGGGAGCTCCTACGAGCAGTACTTC. It specifies CASSSAGSSYEQYF. The V gene is TRBV6-2 or TRBV6-3, the J gene TRBJ2-7; tentatively, D is TRBD1 or TRBD2 (5 bases each). The germline CDR1 and CDR2 sequences are MNHEY and SVGEGT. The CDR3 contains 14 residues. The V end lost 4 bases, the J end lost 0 bases, and 10 bases lay between the germline ends.

This clonotype was observed many times. V gene TRBV7-2 combines with J gene TRBJ2-5, with 7 bases fitting TRBD2. In germline, CDR1 is SGHTA, CDR2 FQGNSA. V lost 0 bases to trimming and J lost 7 bases; unmatched junction nucleotides: 2. The CDR3 runs to 13 residues. The CDR3 DNA reads as TGTGCCAGCAGCTTAGCAGGGGAGGGGACCCAGTACTTC. It yields the protein CASSLAGEGTQYF.

This clonotype was seen a few times. CDR3 in amino acids: CSVFRTVLGYTF. The DNA for the CDR3 is TGCAGCGTCTTTCGGACAGTCCTTGGCTACACCTTC. This chain uses TRBV29-1 with TRBJ1-2, with a possible D match to TRBD1 (6 bases). The CDR3 has 12 amino acids. CDR1 is SQVTM, CDR2 ANQGSEA, per germline. Trimming pared 6 bases from V and 7 bases from J, leaving 15 bases between.

This sequence joins TRBV4-3 and TRBJ1-2; D is ambiguous. V dropped 0 bases and J dropped 3 bases, with 11 bases sitting between them. Germline loops: CDR1 LGHNA, CDR2 YSLEER. The length of the CDR3 is 15 residues. In DNA, the CDR3 is TGCGCCAGCAGCCAAGAAACGTCCCAATACTATGGCTACACCTTC. Translating gives CASSQETSQYYGYTF.

This clonotype was observed at least ten times. This could be a read error, since a much larger clone is one nucleotide away. V and J are TRBV5-1 and TRBJ2-1; the D is unclear. CDR3 length: 11 amino acids. Germline CDR1 is SGHRS and CDR2 is YFSETQ. With 0 bases removed from V and 8 bases from J, the gap between germline ends came to 3 bases. CDR3 residues: CASSLEHEQFF. The CDR3 bases are TGCGCCAGCAGCTTGGAACATGAGCAGTTCTTC.

The table lists this clonotype with many counts. The genes are TRBV20-1 and TRBJ2-7; a weak D match, TRBD1 (5 bases). Germline V lookup: CDR1 DFQATT, CDR2 SNEGSKA (reference sequence). CDR3 length: 13 residues. In nucleotides, the CDR3 is TGCAGCGCCCGGTGGCAGGGATCAAACGAGCAGTACTTC. It translates to CSARWQGSNEQYF.

This clonotype has at least ten counts. The chain carries TRBV6-5 and TRBJ2-5; D tentatively reads TRBD1 or TRBD2 (5 bases each). V dropped 2 bases and J dropped 7 bases, with 20 bases sitting between them. Germline lookup yields CDR1 MNHEY and CDR2 SVGAGI. The CDR3 is 16 amino acids. DNA of the CDR3: TGTGCCAGCAGTTACGTCTTGGGGGAAACTCTGGGGACCCAGTACTTC. This sequence encodes CASSYVLGETLGTQYF.